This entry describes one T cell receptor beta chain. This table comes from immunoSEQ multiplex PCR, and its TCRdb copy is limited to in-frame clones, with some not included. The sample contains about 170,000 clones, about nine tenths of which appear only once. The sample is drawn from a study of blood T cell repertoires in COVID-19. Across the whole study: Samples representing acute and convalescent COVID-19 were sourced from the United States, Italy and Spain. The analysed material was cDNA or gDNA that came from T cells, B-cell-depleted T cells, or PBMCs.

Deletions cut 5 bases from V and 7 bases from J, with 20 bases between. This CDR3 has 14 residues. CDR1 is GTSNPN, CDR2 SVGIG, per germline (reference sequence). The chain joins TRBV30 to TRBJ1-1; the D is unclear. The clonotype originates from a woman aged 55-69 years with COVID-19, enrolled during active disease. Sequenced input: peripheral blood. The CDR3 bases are TGTGCCTGGGCCTTAGTAGGAGGGAGAATTGAAGCTTTCTTT. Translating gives CAWALVGGRIEAFF.